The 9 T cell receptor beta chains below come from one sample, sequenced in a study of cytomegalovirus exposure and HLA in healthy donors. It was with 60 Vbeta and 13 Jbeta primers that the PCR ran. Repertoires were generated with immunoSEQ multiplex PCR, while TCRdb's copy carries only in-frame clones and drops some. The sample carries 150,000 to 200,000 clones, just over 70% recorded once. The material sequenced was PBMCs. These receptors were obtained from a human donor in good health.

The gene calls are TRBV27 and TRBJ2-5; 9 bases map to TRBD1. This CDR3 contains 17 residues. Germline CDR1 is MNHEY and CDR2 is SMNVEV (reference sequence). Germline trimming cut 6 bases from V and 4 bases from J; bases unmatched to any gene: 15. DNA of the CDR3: TGTGCCAGCAGCGCAGGGTTCGACAGGGGGGGAAGAGAGACCCAGTACTTC. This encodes CASSAGFDRGGRETQYF.

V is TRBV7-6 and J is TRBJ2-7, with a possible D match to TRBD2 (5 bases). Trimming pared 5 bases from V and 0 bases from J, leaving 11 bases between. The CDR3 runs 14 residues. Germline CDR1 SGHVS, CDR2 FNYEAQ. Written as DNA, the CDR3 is TGTGCCAGCAGCCAGTCGGGGAGCTCCTACGAGCAGTACTTC. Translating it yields CASSQSGSSYEQYF.

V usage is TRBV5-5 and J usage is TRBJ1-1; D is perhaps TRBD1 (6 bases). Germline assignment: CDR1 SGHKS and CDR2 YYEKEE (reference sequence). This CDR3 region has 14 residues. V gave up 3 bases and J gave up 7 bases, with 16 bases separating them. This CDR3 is CASSSRGGGLEAFF. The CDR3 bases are TGTGCCAGCAGCTCTCGGGGCGGGGGCCTTGAAGCTTTCTTT.

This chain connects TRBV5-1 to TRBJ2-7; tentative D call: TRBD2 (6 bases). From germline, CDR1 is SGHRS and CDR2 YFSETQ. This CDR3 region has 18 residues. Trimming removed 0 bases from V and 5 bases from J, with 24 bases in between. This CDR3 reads CASSLVDLAPGLRNEQYF. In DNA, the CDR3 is TGCGCCAGCAGCTTGGTGGACCTTGCTCCGGGACTTAGAAACGAGCAGTACTTC.

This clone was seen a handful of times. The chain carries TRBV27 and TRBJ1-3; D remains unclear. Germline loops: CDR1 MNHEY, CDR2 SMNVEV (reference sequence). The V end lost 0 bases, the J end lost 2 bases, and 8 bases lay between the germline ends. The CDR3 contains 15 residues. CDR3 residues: CASSLSAGTGNTIYF. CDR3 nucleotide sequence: TGTGCCAGCAGTTTATCGGCAGGAACTGGAAACACCATATATTTT.

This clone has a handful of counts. The CDR3 DNA sequence: TGTGCCAGCAGTGAGGGCCCCGGCACTGAAGCTTTCTTT. Its translation: CASSEGPGTEAFF. This chain links TRBV2 with TRBJ1-1, with no clear D. The V gene lost 3 bases and the J gene lost 4 bases, with 9 bases spanning the gap. Germline V gene lookup returns CDR1 SNHLY and CDR2 FYNNEI. The CDR3 covers 13 residues.

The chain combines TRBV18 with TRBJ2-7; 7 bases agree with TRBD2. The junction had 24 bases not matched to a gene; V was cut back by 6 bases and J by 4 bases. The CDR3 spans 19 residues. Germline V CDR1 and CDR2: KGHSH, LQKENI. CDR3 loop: CASSPSREVEIIGLYEQYF. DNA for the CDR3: TGTGCCAGCTCCCCTTCACGGGAGGTAGAGATTATCGGTCTGTACGAGCAGTACTTC.

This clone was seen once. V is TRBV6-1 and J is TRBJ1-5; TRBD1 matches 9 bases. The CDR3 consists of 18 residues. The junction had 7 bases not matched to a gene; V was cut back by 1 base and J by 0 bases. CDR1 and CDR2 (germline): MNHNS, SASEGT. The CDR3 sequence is CASSEGRTGVYSNQPQHF. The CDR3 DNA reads TGTGCCAGCAGTGAAGGAAGGACAGGGGTCTATAGCAATCAGCCCCAGCATTTT.

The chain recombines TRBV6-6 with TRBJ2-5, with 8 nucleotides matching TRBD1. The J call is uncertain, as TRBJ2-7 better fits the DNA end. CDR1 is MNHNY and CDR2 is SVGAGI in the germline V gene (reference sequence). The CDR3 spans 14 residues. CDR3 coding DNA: TGTGCCAGCAGTCGGACAGGGAGCTCCTACGAGCAGTACTTC. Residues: CASSRTGSSYEQYF.